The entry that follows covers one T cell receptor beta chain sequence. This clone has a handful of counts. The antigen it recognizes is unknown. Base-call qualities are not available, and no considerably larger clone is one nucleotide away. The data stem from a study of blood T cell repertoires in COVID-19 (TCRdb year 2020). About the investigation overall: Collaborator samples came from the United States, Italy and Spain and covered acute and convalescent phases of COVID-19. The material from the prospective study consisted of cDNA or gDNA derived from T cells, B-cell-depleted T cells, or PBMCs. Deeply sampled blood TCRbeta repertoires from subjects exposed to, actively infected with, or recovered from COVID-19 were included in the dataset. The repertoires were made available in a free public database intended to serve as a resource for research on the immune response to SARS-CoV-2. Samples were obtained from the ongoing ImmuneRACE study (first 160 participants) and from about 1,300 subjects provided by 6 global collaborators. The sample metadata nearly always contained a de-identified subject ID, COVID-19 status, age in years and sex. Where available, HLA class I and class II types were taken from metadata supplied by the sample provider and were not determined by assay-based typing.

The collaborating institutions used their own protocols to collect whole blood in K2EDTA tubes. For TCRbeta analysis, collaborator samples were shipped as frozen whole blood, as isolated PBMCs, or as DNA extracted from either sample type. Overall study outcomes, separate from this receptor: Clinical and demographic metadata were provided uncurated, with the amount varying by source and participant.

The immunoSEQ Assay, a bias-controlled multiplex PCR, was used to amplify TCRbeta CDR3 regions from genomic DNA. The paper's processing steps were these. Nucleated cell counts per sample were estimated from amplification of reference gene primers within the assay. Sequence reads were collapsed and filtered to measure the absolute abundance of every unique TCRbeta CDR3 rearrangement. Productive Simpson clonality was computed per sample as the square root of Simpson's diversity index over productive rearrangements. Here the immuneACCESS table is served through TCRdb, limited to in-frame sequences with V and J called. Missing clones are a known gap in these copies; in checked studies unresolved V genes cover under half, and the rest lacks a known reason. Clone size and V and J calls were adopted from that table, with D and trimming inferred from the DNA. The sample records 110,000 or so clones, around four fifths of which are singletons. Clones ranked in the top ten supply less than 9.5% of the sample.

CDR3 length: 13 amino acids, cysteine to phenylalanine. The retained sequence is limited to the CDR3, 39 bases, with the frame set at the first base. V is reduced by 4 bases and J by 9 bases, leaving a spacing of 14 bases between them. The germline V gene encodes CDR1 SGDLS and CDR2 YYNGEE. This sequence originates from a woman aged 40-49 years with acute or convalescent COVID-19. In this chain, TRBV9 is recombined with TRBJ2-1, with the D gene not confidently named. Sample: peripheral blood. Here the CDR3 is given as CASSPPNPGEQFF. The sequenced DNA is TGTGCCAGCAGCCCCCCAAACCCGGGTGAGCAGTTCTTC.